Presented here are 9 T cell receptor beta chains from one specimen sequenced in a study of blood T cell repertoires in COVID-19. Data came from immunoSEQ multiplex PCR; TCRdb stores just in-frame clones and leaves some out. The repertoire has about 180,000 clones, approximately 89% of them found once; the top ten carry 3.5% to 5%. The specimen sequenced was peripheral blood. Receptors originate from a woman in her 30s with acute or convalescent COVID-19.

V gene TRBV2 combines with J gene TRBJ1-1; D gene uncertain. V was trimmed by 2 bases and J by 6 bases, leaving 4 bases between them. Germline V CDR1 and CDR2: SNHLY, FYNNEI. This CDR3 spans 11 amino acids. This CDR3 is CASSEYSEAFF. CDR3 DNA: TGTGCCAGCAGTGAATACTCTGAAGCTTTCTTT.

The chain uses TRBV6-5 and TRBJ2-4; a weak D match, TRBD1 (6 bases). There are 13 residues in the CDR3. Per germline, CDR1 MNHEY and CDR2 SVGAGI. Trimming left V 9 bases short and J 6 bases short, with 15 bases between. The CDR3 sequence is CASRTGTRNIQYF. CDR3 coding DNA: TGTGCCAGTAGAACCGGGACACGAAACATTCAGTACTTC.

The CDR3 region is CASRRQEAGELFF. CDR3 DNA: TGTGCCAGCAGAAGACAGGAGGCCGGGGAGCTGTTTTTT. V usage is TRBV6-4 and J usage is TRBJ2-2; TRBD1 is a possible D gene (6 bases). The V gene lost 6 bases and the J gene lost 6 bases, with 11 bases spanning the gap. The CDR3 is 13 amino acids. The V gene's germline CDR1 is MRHNA and CDR2 SNTAGT.

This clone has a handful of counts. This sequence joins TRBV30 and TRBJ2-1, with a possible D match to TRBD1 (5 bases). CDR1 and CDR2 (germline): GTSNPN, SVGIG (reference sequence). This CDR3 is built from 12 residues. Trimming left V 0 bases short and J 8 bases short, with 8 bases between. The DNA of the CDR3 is TGTGCCTGGAGTGTGGGGCACGATGAGCAGTTCTTC. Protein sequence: CAWSVGHDEQFF.

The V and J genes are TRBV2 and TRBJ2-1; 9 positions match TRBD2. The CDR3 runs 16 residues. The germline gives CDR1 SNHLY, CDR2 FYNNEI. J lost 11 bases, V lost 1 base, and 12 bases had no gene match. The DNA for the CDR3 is TGTGCCAGCAGTGAAGAAGCGCTTAGCGGGAGAGGTCAGCAGTTCTTC. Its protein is CASSEEALSGRGQQFF.

The CDR3 spells CASSRRRELFF. DNA for the CDR3: TGTGCCAGCAGCCGCCGACGGGAGCTGTTTTTT. The chain has TRBV28 and TRBJ1-4, with D unresolved. The J call is in doubt because the DNA end fits TRBJ2-2 better. Germline CDR1 reads MDHEN; CDR2 reads SYDVKM. The CDR3 has 11 residues.

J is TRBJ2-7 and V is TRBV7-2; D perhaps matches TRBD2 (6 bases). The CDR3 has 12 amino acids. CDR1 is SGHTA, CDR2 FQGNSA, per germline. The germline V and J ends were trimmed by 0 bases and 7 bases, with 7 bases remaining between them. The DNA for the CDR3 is TGTGCCAGCAGCTTAGCGGGGGGAGAGCAGTACTTC. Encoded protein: CASSLAGGEQYF.

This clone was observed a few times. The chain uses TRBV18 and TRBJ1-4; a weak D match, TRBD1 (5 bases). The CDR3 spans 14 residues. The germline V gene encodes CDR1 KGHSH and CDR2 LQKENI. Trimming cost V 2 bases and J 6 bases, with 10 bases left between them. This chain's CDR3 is CASSPTGFDEKLFF. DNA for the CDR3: TGTGCCAGCTCACCAACAGGCTTTGATGAAAAACTGTTTTTT.

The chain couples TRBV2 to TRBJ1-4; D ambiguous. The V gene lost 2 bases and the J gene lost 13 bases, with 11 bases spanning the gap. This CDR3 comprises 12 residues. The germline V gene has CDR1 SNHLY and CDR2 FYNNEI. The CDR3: CASSESQTGLFF. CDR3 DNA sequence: TGTGCCAGCAGTGAATCCCAAACTGGACTGTTTTTT.